This passage covers 9 T cell receptor beta chains from one sample sequenced in a study of blood T cell repertoires in COVID-19. The method was immunoSEQ multiplex PCR; TCRdb's version includes in-frame clones alone and lacks a portion of them. The data contain a few hundred thousand clones, approximately 86% of them singletons. The sample consisted of PBMCs or T cells enriched from blood (not recorded which). The receptors come from a middle-aged woman with acute COVID-19.

The chain links TRBV5-1 to TRBJ2-3, with 8 nucleotides matching TRBD1. There are 15 residues in the CDR3. J gave up 4 bases and V 5 bases, and 9 bases lay outside the gene matches. CDR1 and CDR2 from the germline V gene are SGHRS and YFSETQ. The CDR3 DNA sequence: TGCGCCAGCAGTCCTCGGACAGGGAGCTCAGATACGCAGTATTTT. Translated, it gives CASSPRTGSSDTQYF.

Only one count was recorded for this clone. The rearrangement uses TRBV7-8 and TRBJ1-5; TRBD1 might be the D (6 bases). The CDR3 is made up of 15 amino acids. The V end was cut by 8 bases, the J end by 0 bases, with 14 bases between. The germline V gene encodes CDR1 SGHVS and CDR2 FQNEAQ. CDR3 sequence: CASARGSYSNQPQHF. The CDR3, as DNA: TGTGCCAGCGCCAGGGGCTCTTATAGCAATCAGCCCCAGCATTTT.

This chain joins TRBV14 and TRBJ2-3, with 9 nucleotides matching TRBD2. This CDR3 comprises 14 residues. J lost 3 bases, V lost 4 bases, and 2 bases had no gene match. Germline V gene sequence: CDR1 SGHDN, CDR2 FVKESK. CDR3 nucleotides: TGTGCCAGCAGCCTCCTAGCGGGGACAGATACGCAGTATTTT. This encodes CASSLLAGTDTQYF.

The chain combines TRBV6-1 with TRBJ1-5, with D hard to call. The V end lost 0 bases, the J end lost 4 bases, and 10 bases lay between the germline ends. Germline CDR1 is MNHNS and CDR2 is SASEGT. The length of the CDR3 is 15 residues. CDR3 in DNA: TGTGCCAGCAGTGAAGCGATGAGGTCTAATCAGCCCCAGCATTTT. This gives the protein CASSEAMRSNQPQHF.

This chain joins TRBV9 and TRBJ2-5; 8 bases fit TRBD2. Losses at the gene ends were 4 bases for V and 5 bases for J; bases not matched to a gene: 7. This CDR3 has 14 amino acids. CDR1 and CDR2 (germline): SGDLS, YYNGEE. The CDR3 DNA follows: TGTGCCAGCAGCCCCACGGGAGGGAGTGAGACCCAGTACTTC. This translates into CASSPTGGSETQYF.

This sequence joins TRBV18 and TRBJ1-2, with D unclear. The V gene's germline CDR1 is KGHSH and CDR2 LQKENI. Trimming cost V 6 bases and J 0 bases, with 14 bases left between them. This CDR3 has 15 amino acids. CDR3 DNA sequence: TGTGCCAGCTCGCCTCTTGACAAAGCTAACTATGGCTACACCTTC. Protein: CASSPLDKANYGYTF.

The chain links TRBV7-2 to TRBJ2-7; a possible D gene is TRBD1 (5 bases). CDR3 length equals 16 residues. Germline V lookup: CDR1 SGHTA, CDR2 FQGNSA. V was cut by 5 bases and J by 2 bases, with 19 bases left in between. The CDR3: CASSLGEGVEPYEQYF. CDR3 bases: TGTGCCAGCAGCCTCGGCGAAGGGGTCGAACCCTACGAGCAGTACTTC.

This clone was seen only a few times. The CDR3 DNA is TGTGCCAGCAGCTTGGACAGGGGGCTACGTCAGCCCCAGCATTTT. Protein sequence: CASSLDRGLRQPQHF. The chain links TRBV7-8 to TRBJ1-5; 11 bases match TRBD1. Germline loops: CDR1 SGHVS, CDR2 FQNEAQ. This CDR3 comprises 15 residues. V was clipped by 3 bases and J by 6 bases; unmatched bases: 4.

This chain joins TRBV4-1 and TRBJ2-7; 7 nucleotides agree with TRBD1. The CDR3 runs 20 residues. Germline V gives CDR1 MGHRA, CDR2 YSYEKL. J was trimmed by 0 bases and V by 0 bases; bases with no gene match: 17. DNA for the CDR3: TGCGCCAGCAGCCAAGACCCCCGGGGAACAGGGGCGTCCGGCTCCTACGAGCAGTACTTC. Its translation is CASSQDPRGTGASGSYEQYF.